This T cell receptor (beta chain) comes out of a study of blood T cell repertoires in COVID-19. Study-level background: PBMCs, B-cell-depleted T cells, or T cells were the source of the cDNA or gDNA that made up the material.

How the authors handled the data: Reference gene primer amplification in the assay estimated nucleated cell counts. Sequencing used immunoSEQ multiplex PCR; TCRdb keeps in-frame clones, though not all of them. V, J and clone size reflect that table, while D and trimming were determined from the DNA. This table has some 200,000 clones, about 91% appearing once. Germline assignment: CDR1 KGHSH and CDR2 LQKENI. The CDR3 totals 13 residues. V was trimmed by 4 bases and J by 3 bases, leaving 9 bases between them. This receptor was taken from a man aged 25-45 years with acute or convalescent COVID-19. The sequenced sample was peripheral blood. V usage is TRBV18 and J usage is TRBJ1-2; perhaps TRBD1 as D (6 bases). CDR3: CASSQGVDYGYTF. The CDR3 DNA reads as TGTGCCAGCTCACAGGGGGTGGACTATGGCTACACCTTC.